The 25 T cell receptor beta chains below were found in one sample sequenced in a study of spatial heterogeneity in lung cancer (dated by TCRdb to about 2019). The time point label corresponds to: blood at routine non-recurrence follow-up after resection. The library relied on 5' RACE. The reads were generated on a NextSeq 500. TCRdb passed the public sequencing reads through fastp at Q25 and MiXCR, retaining productive beta sequences. When rows share a CDR3 protein, they turn into one entry using the most common DNA and genes. In this sample the table shows roughly 70,000 distinct CDR3 sequences, over 7% of which occur a single time. Together, the top ten hold more than 1.5% of the sample. The specimen comprised PBMCs, sampled at follow-up. The receptor source for this set is a female donor with early-stage non-small cell lung cancer.

V is TRBV24-1 and J is TRBJ1-2, with 7 bases matching TRBD1. This CDR3 is built from 13 residues. In germline, CDR1 is KGHDR, CDR2 SFDVKD. Trimming cost V 4 bases and J 3 bases; bases outside gene matches: 1. The CDR3 region is CATSEGTDYGYTF. CDR3 sequence (DNA): TGTGCCACCAGTGAGGGGACAGACTATGGCTACACCTTC.

This clonotype turned up a few times. The gene calls are TRBV9 and TRBJ1-2, with D tentatively TRBD1 (5 bases). The germline V gene has CDR1 SGDLS and CDR2 YYNGEE. This CDR3 region has 17 residues. V lost 0 bases to trimming and J lost 3 bases, with 18 bases between them. In nucleotides, the CDR3 is TGTGCCAGCAGCGTAGAGGAGACAGCCGGCGCCCACTATGGCTACACCTTC. Translation gives CASSVEETAGAHYGYTF.

In its sample, this clonotype was seen many times. The V and J genes are TRBV20-1 and TRBJ1-1, with TRBD1 identical over 8 bases. The V segment lost 6 bases and the J segment 1 base; nucleotides outside the gene matches: 10. The CDR3 runs to 15 residues. Germline V gene lookup returns CDR1 DFQATT and CDR2 SNEGSKA (reference sequence). CDR3 DNA: TGCAGTGCCTTCGCAGGGGGCGCCGCGAACACTGAAGCTTTCTTT. Protein sequence: CSAFAGGAANTEAFF.

This clonotype has more than one count but fewer than ten. The chain uses TRBV28 and TRBJ1-1, with TRBD1 as a possible D gene (6 bases). V was shortened by 4 bases and J by 5 bases, with 17 bases between the two germline ends. The CDR3 covers 15 residues. The germline V gene has CDR1 MDHEN and CDR2 SYDVKM. CDR3: CASSSPLTGWTEAFF. The CDR3 coding sequence is TGTGCCAGCAGTTCTCCTTTGACAGGTTGGACTGAAGCTTTCTTT.

This clonotype showed up many times. J is TRBJ2-2 and V is TRBV5-1; D remains ambiguous. V lost 1 base to trimming and J lost 1 base, with 5 bases between them. From germline, CDR1 is SGHRS and CDR2 YFSETQ. The CDR3 is 14 residues long. CDR3 residues: CASSLSQNTGELFF. Written as DNA, the CDR3 is TGCGCCAGCAGCTTGAGTCAGAACACCGGGGAGCTGTTTTTT.

This clonotype came up many times. The chain has TRBV7-3 and TRBJ2-2; TRBD2 matches 8 bases. The ends lost 1 base at V and 4 bases at J; junction bases unmatched: 8. CDR1 is SGHTA and CDR2 is FQGTGA in the germline V gene. The length of the CDR3 is 17 residues. CDR3 residues: CASSLNAGRAGTGELFF. CDR3 sequence (DNA): TGTGCCAGCAGCTTAAACGCCGGGAGGGCGGGCACCGGGGAGCTGTTTTTT.

The chain uses TRBV29-1 and TRBJ1-2, with D possibly matching TRBD1 (6 bases). V dropped 6 bases and J dropped 0 bases, with 8 bases sitting between them. The CDR3 runs 12 residues. CDR1 and CDR2 from the germline V gene are SQVTM and ANQGSEA. The CDR3 DNA reads as TGCAGCGTACGACAGGCTAACTATGGCTACACCTTC. It translates to CSVRQANYGYTF.

This clonotype has at least ten counts. The junction differs from germline at one of its ends, possibly a read error. V usage is TRBV20-1 and J usage is TRBJ1-1; no clear D. Germline V gene lookup returns CDR1 DFQATT and CDR2 SNEGSKA (reference sequence). The CDR3 length is 15 residues. The CDR3 region is CSARGTRNQNAEAFF. CDR3 sequence (DNA): TGCAGTGCTAGAGGGACCCGGAATCAGAACGCTGAAGCTTTCTTT.

CDR3 in amino acids: CASSGQGYYNEQFF. Written as DNA, the CDR3 is TGTGCCAGCAGCGGACAGGGATACTACAATGAGCAGTTCTTC. The chain has TRBV9 and TRBJ2-1, with TRBD1 identical over 7 bases. The CDR3 is 14 residues long. With V trimmed by 3 bases and J by 3 bases, 3 bases remained unmatched. In germline, CDR1 is SGDLS, CDR2 YYNGEE.

This chain links TRBV29-1 with TRBJ2-1; TRBD2 matches at 9 bases. This CDR3 comprises 16 residues. The germline V gene has CDR1 SQVTM and CDR2 ANQGSEA. Losses at the gene ends were 4 bases for V and 3 bases for J; bases not matched to a gene: 10. CDR3 coding DNA: TGCAGCGTTGTAAGTATAGCGGGAGACCTCTACAATGAGCAGTTCTTC. Translation: CSVVSIAGDLYNEQFF.

This clonotype was counted many times. The rearrangement joins TRBV2 to TRBJ2-7; 10 positions match TRBD2. The CDR3 loop spans 15 amino acids. The germline V gene has CDR1 SNHLY and CDR2 FYNNEI. J gave up 6 bases and V 4 bases, and 9 bases lay outside the gene matches. The CDR3 spells CASSVGLAGVAEQYF. CDR3 sequence (DNA): TGTGCCAGCAGTGTGGGCCTAGCGGGAGTAGCCGAGCAGTACTTC.

This clonotype was observed many times. The J gene is TRBJ2-7, the V gene TRBV12-3 or TRBV12-4, with D possibly TRBD1 on 6 matching bases. V was shortened by 6 bases and J by 5 bases, with 17 bases between the two germline ends. The CDR3 consists of 14 residues. DNA of the CDR3: TGTGCCAGCAGCCCAGGGGTTGCAGCGAACGAGCAGTACTTC. This translates into CASSPGVAANEQYF.

This clonotype was seen more than once but under ten times. The chain recombines TRBV27 with TRBJ2-7, with D hard to call. The CDR3 sequence is 13 residues long. In germline, CDR1 is MNHEY, CDR2 SMNVEV (reference sequence). V lost 1 base to trimming and J lost 2 bases, with 6 bases between them. The CDR3 spells CASSLYRTYEQYF. As DNA, the CDR3 is TGTGCCAGCAGTTTATACAGAACCTACGAGCAGTACTTC.

The sample holds many counts of this clonotype. This chain links TRBV14 with TRBJ1-2; D is unresolved. CDR3 length equals 12 residues. The V end was cut by 4 bases, the J end by 3 bases, with 6 bases between. The V gene's germline CDR1 is SGHDN and CDR2 FVKESK. As DNA, the CDR3 is TGTGCCAGCAGCCCCACTCACTATGGCTACACCTTC. Translation gives CASSPTHYGYTF.

The table lists this clonotype with many counts. The rearrangement links TRBV7-9 to TRBJ1-5, with D hard to call. CDR3 length equals 12 residues. In germline, CDR1 is SEHNR, CDR2 FQNEAQ (reference sequence). Trimming removed 5 bases at V and 5 bases at J, with 7 bases between. CDR3 protein: CASSPIDQPQHF. The CDR3 nucleotides are TGTGCCAGCAGCCCAATCGATCAGCCCCAGCATTTT.

This clonotype has a count of ten or more. The chain recombines TRBV6-6 with TRBJ2-3; 11 nucleotides line up with TRBD2. This CDR3 region has 18 residues. Germline V gene data show CDR1 as MNHNY and CDR2 as SVGAGI (reference sequence). V lost 2 bases and J lost 4; bases outside the gene matches: 11. The CDR3 nucleotides are TGTGCCAGCAGTTACCCCGTTACTAGCGGGAGTTTCGCAGATACGCAGTATTTT. Encoded protein: CASSYPVTSGSFADTQYF.

The V call is TRBV9, the J call TRBJ2-5; no clear D. Germline V CDR1 and CDR2: SGDLS, YYNGEE. V was clipped by 0 bases and J by 6 bases, with 9 bases between them. CDR3 length equals 13 residues. CDR3 residues: CASSVVPKKTQYF. In nucleotides, the CDR3 is TGTGCCAGCAGCGTAGTCCCTAAGAAGACCCAGTACTTC.

The rearrangement links TRBV7-9 to TRBJ1-4, with D unresolved. Germline V CDR1 and CDR2: SEHNR, FQNEAQ (reference sequence). The length of the CDR3 is 16 residues. Between the trimmed V and J ends, which lost 2 bases and 8 bases, there was a span of 18 bases. For the CDR3, the DNA is TGTGCCAGCAGCTTAAGGTTCGGTCCCGGCAAGGAAAAACTGTTTTTT. Protein: CASSLRFGPGKEKLFF.

This clonotype was detected many times. The chain couples TRBV5-4 to TRBJ2-1; D might be TRBD1 (6 bases). V was trimmed by 5 bases and J by 1 base, leaving 13 bases between them. Germline CDR1 is SGHNT and CDR2 is YYREEE (reference sequence). There are 15 residues in the CDR3. DNA for the CDR3: TGTGCCAGCAGTTTAGGGGGTGCATCCTACAATGAGCAGTTCTTC. Translation: CASSLGGASYNEQFF.

This clonotype was counted between two and nine times. The chain links TRBV20-1 to TRBJ2-1, with 12 nucleotides matching TRBD2. J gave up 7 bases and V 0 bases, and 4 bases lay outside the gene matches. The CDR3 contains 15 residues. Germline CDR1 reads DFQATT; CDR2 reads SNEGSKA (reference sequence). The CDR3 sequence is CSARDASGRGNEQFF. The CDR3, as DNA: TGCAGTGCTAGAGACGCTAGCGGGAGGGGGAATGAGCAGTTCTTC.

This clonotype turned up a few times. The CDR3 nucleotides read TGCGCCAGCAGCTTGAACGCCGGGGGCGAGTCACCCCTCCACTTT. Amino acid sequence: CASSLNAGGESPLHF. This chain links TRBV5-1 with TRBJ1-6; D possibly corresponds to TRBD1 (6 bases). V gave up 1 base and J gave up 10 bases, with 15 bases separating them. Germline-derived CDR1 and CDR2 are SGHRS and YFSETQ. The CDR3 is made up of 15 amino acids.

This clonotype came up a few times. The V call is TRBV6-6, the J call TRBJ2-7; TRBD2 might be the D (7 bases). This CDR3 is 17 amino acids long. CDR1 is MNHNY and CDR2 is SVGAGI in the germline V gene (reference sequence). V shed 4 bases and J shed 3 bases, with 22 bases lying between them. CDR3: CASSSYLQGRGVYEQYF. CDR3 coding DNA: TGTGCCAGCAGTTCCTACCTACAGGGCCGGGGGGTCTACGAGCAGTACTTC.

This clonotype occurred a few times. The chain links TRBV28 to TRBJ2-7; no clear D. V was clipped by 7 bases and J by 4 bases, with 14 bases between them. Germline lookup yields CDR1 MDHEN and CDR2 SYDVKM. CDR3 size: 13 residues. CDR3 sequence (DNA): TGTGCCAGCACCCTCTCTCAAACGTACGAGCAGTACTTC. Translated: CASTLSQTYEQYF.

This clonotype has a count of ten or more. CDR3 sequence reads: CAISAAGGSEQYF. CDR3 in DNA: TGTGCCATCAGTGCGGCAGGGGGCTCCGAGCAGTACTTC. The chain couples TRBV10-3 to TRBJ2-7, with 8 bases that match TRBD1. CDR3 size: 13 residues. Germline trimming cut 4 bases from V and 6 bases from J; bases unmatched to any gene: 5. Germline V gene lookup returns CDR1 ENHRY and CDR2 SYGVKD.

This clonotype was detected ten times or more. The chain combines TRBV5-4 with TRBJ2-1, with 11 bases aligning to TRBD2. The V gene's germline CDR1 is SGHNT and CDR2 YYREEE (reference sequence). The CDR3 runs to 21 residues. J lost 3 bases, V lost 0 bases, and 17 bases had no gene match. Here the CDR3 reads CASSLAYQLAGEGRFYNEQFF. CDR3 DNA: TGTGCCAGCAGCTTGGCTTACCAACTAGCGGGAGAAGGTCGTTTCTACAATGAGCAGTTCTTC.